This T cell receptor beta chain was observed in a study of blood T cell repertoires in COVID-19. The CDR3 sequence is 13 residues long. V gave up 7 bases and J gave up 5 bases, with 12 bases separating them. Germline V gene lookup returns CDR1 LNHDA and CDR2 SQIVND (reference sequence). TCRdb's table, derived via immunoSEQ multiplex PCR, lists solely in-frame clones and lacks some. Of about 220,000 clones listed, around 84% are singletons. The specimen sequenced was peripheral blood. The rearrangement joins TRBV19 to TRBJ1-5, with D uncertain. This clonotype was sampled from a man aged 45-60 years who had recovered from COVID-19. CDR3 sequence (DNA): TGTGCCAGTACCGATGCGGGCGATCAGCCCCAGCATTTT. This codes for CASTDAGDQPQHF.